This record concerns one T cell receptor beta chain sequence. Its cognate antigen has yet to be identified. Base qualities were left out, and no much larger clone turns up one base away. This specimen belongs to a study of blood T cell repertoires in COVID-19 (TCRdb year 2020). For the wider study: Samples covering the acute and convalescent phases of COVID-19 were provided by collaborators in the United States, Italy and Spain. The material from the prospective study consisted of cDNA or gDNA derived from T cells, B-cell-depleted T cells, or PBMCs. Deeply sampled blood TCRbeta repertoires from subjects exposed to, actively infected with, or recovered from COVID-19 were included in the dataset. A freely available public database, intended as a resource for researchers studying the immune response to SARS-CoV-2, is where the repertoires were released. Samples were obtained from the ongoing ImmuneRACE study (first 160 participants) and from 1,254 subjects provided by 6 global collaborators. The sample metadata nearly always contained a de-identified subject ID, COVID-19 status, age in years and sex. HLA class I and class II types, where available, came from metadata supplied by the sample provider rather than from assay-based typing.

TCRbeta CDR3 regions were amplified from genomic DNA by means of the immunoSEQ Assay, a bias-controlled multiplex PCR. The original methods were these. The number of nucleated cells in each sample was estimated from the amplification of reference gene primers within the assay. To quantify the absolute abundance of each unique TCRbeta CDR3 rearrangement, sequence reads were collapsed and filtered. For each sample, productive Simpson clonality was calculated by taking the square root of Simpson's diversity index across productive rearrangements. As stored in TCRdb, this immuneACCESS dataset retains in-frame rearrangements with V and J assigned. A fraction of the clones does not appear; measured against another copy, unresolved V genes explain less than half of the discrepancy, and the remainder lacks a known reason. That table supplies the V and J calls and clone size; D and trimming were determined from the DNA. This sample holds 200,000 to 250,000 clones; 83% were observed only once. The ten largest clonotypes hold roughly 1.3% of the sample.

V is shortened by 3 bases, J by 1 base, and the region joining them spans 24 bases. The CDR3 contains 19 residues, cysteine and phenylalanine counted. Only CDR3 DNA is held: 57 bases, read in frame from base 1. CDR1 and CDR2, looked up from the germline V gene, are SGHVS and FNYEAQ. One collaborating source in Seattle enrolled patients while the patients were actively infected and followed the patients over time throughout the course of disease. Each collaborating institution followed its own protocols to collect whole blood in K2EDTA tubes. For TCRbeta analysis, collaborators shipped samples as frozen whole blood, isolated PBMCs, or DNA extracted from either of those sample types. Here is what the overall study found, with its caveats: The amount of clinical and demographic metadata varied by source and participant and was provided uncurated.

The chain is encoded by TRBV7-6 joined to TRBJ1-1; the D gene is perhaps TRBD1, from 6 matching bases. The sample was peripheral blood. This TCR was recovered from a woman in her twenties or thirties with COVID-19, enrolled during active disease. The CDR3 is CASSLIAWDKILPNTEAFF. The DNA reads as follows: TGTGCCAGCAGCTTGATCGCATGGGACAAAATTCTTCCGAACACTGAAGCTTTCTTT.